This record looks at one T cell receptor beta chain sequence and its context. Its specificity is not known. This entry belongs to a study of OX40 agonist ivuxolimab in advanced cancers. Study as a whole: At doses from 0.01 to 10 mg/kg, patients were given intravenous ivuxolimab every 2 weeks. Patients receiving dose escalation had hepatocellular carcinoma, melanoma, renal cell or head and neck cancer. Age averaged around 54 years (range about 23 to 85), and 82.7% were male. Broader study findings: Antigen targets of the expanded peripheral T cells went undetermined.

The CDR3 extends over 15 amino acids. Germline V gives CDR1 SGDLS, CDR2 YYNGEE. V gave up 5 bases and J gave up 0 bases, with 14 bases separating them. The data were produced by immunoSEQ multiplex PCR, yet TCRdb's version contains in-frame clones alone and is incomplete. The sample holds fewer than 85,000 clones, around 85% seen once. The input for sequencing was CD4+ or CD8+ T cells sorted from blood, taken in a trial of the OX40 agonist ivuxolimab. This rearrangement joins TRBV9 to TRBJ1-1; D is perhaps TRBD1 (5 bases). The TCR sequence derives from an adult with an advanced solid tumor such as melanoma, head and neck, liver or kidney cancer. The CDR3 sequence: CASSTQGLMNTEAFF. DNA for the CDR3: TGTGCCAGCAGTACTCAGGGACTCATGAACACTGAAGCTTTCTTT.